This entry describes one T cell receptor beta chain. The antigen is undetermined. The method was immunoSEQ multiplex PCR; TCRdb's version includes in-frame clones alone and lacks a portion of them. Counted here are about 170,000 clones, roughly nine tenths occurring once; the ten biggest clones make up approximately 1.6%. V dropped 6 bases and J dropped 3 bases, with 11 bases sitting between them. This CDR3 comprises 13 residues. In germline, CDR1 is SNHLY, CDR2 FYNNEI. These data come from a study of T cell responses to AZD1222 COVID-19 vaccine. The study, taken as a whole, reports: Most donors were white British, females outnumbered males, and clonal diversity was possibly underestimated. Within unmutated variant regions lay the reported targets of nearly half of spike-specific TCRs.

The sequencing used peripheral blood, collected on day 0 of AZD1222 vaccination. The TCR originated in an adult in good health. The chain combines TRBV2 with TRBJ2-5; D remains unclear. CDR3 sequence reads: CASSAIEKETQYF. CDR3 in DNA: TGTGCCAGCAGCGCCATAGAAAAAGAGACCCAGTACTTC.